One sample yielded the 28 T cell receptor beta chains listed below, sequenced in a study of CD8 T cells in ankylosing spondylitis. MiXCR, run by TCRdb on the 5' RACE reads, gives a single entry per CDR3 protein. The data hold about 240,000 distinct CDR3 sequences, with roughly a tenth observed a single time. The sequenced material came from blood, either unsorted or a sorted T cell fraction (not recorded which). Source of these receptors: a male donor with ankylosing spondylitis or in good health (not recorded which).

The gene calls are TRBV28 and TRBJ1-1; TRBD1 matches 7 bases. The germline CDR1 and CDR2 sequences are MDHEN and SYDVKM. V lost 8 bases, J lost 4 bases, and 10 bases stayed unmatched. This CDR3 is built from 14 residues. The CDR3, as DNA: TGTGCCAGCCCCCCCGACAGGGTTGGCACTGAAGCTTTCTTT. Its protein is CASPPDRVGTEAFF.

The chain has TRBV20-1 and TRBJ1-2; D call uncertain. This CDR3 is 13 amino acids long. V dropped 1 base and J dropped 9 bases, with 15 bases sitting between them. Germline V gene sequence: CDR1 DFQATT, CDR2 SNEGSKA (reference sequence). The CDR3 reads CSARVSGPGSYTF. The CDR3 coding sequence is TGCAGTGCTAGAGTCTCGGGCCCAGGAAGCTACACCTTC.

This clonotype occurred many times. V is TRBV5-1 and J is TRBJ2-5; the D gene is possibly TRBD2 (6 bases). Germline-derived CDR1 and CDR2 are SGHRS and YFSETQ. There are 16 residues in the CDR3. V was shortened by 1 base and J by 3 bases, with 16 bases between the two germline ends. CDR3 in DNA: TGCGCCAGCAGCTTGCAACCCCGGGAGCCCGAAGAGACCCAGTACTTC. This sequence encodes CASSLQPREPEETQYF.

V is TRBV9 and J is TRBJ2-2, with a weak D call TRBD1 (6 bases). This CDR3 region has 14 residues. Germline CDR1 is SGDLS and CDR2 is YYNGEE. Trimming pared 8 bases from V and 0 bases from J, leaving 11 bases between. CDR3 sequence: CARSKGANTGELFF. DNA of the CDR3: TGTGCCAGGTCAAAGGGGGCGAACACCGGGGAGCTGTTTTTT.

V and J are TRBV6-2 or TRBV6-3 and TRBJ1-5, with a tentative D call TRBD1 (5 bases). The CDR3 extends over 15 amino acids. The germline V and J ends were trimmed by 5 bases and 6 bases, with 17 bases remaining between them. From germline, CDR1 is MNHEY and CDR2 SVGEGT. The CDR3 here is CASSTRATGGQPQHF. The CDR3 bases are TGTGCCAGCAGTACCCGGGCGACCGGGGGTCAGCCCCAGCATTTT.

This clonotype has ten or more counts. The chain links TRBV5-1 to TRBJ2-7; no clear D. The V end lost 1 base, the J end lost 4 bases, and 12 bases lay between the germline ends. This CDR3 has 14 amino acids. Germline V lookup: CDR1 SGHRS, CDR2 YFSETQ. The CDR3 region has the DNA TGCGCCAGCAGCTTGACGGCAGGATCGTACGAGCAGTACTTC. This sequence encodes CASSLTAGSYEQYF. The variable domain in full, completed from reference TRBV5-1 and TRBJ2-7, reads KAGVTQTPRYLIKTRGQQVTLSCSPISGHRSVSWYQQTPGQGLQFLFEYFSETQRNKGNFPGRFSGRQFSNSRSEMNVSTLELGDSALYLCASSLTAGSYEQYFGPGTRLTVT.

This clonotype showed up many times. This chain joins TRBV11-2 and TRBJ1-2; D remains unclear. The CDR3 covers 15 residues. V lost 1 base, J lost 7 bases, and 16 bases lay in between. The germline CDR1 and CDR2 sequences are SGHAT and FQNNGV. In DNA form, the CDR3 reads TGTGCCAGCAGCTTAGTGGGTAGGCTTATGAGTGGCTACACCTTC. Amino acid sequence: CASSLVGRLMSGYTF.

This clonotype was seen many times. The chain carries TRBV5-1 and TRBJ2-3, with TRBD1 matching over 8 bases. The germline CDR1 and CDR2 sequences are SGHRS and YFSETQ. Trimming took 7 bases from V and 5 from J; bases not matched to a gene: 6. The CDR3 consists of 13 residues. CDR3 nucleotide sequence: TGCGCCAGCGGCCAGGGGGCACAAGATACGCAGTATTTT. Its protein is CASGQGAQDTQYF.

There are a few counts of this clonotype. The rearrangement links TRBV7-3 to TRBJ2-6, with no clear D. Germline loops: CDR1 SGHTA, CDR2 FQGTGA. V was trimmed by 3 bases and J by 2 bases, leaving 8 bases between them. There are 15 residues in the CDR3. The CDR3 nucleotides are TGTGCCAGCAGCTTTTCTCAGGCTGGGGCCAACGTCCTGACTTTC. This sequence encodes CASSFSQAGANVLTF. Looking up the rest from reference TRBV7-3 and TRBJ2-6 gives the full variable domain: GAGVSQTPSNKVTEKGKYVELRCDPISGHTALYWYRQSLGQGPEFLIYFQGTGAADDSGLPNDRFFAVRPEGSVSTLKIQRTERGDSAVYLCASSFSQAGANVLTFGAGSRLTVL.

This clonotype was counted at least ten times. The chain carries TRBV27 and TRBJ1-1; D gene ambiguous. The CDR3 consists of 13 residues. Germline V gene sequence: CDR1 MNHEY, CDR2 SMNVEV (reference sequence). Between the trimmed V and J ends, which lost 6 bases and 1 base, there was a span of 9 bases. The CDR3 is CASRRTRNTEAFF. CDR3 bases: TGTGCCAGCAGGCGAACAAGGAACACTGAAGCTTTCTTT.

The chain uses TRBV10-3 and TRBJ2-3; no clear D gene. Trimming pared 11 bases from V and 4 bases from J, leaving 13 bases between. The CDR3 runs 12 residues. Germline CDR1 and CDR2: ENHRY and SYGVKD. CDR3 region: CASGEVADTQYF. In nucleotides, the CDR3 is TGTGCCTCAGGAGAGGTCGCAGATACGCAGTATTTT.

The gene calls are TRBV15 and TRBJ1-2; D ambiguous. The CDR3 sequence is 13 residues long. Per the germline V gene, CDR1 is LNHNV and CDR2 is YYDKDF (reference sequence). V was clipped by 4 bases and J by 6 bases, with 12 bases between them. The DNA for the CDR3 is TGTGCCACCAGCACCAGCGGTAGGGATGGCTACACCTTC. The encoded protein is CATSTSGRDGYTF. The entire variable domain, with the rest obtained from reference TRBV15 and TRBJ1-2, is as follows: DAMVIQNPRYQVTQFGKPVTLSCSQTLNHNVMYWYQQKSSQAPKLLFHYYDKDFNNEADTPDNFQSRRPNTSFCFLDIRSPGLGDTAMYLCATSTSGRDGYTFGSGTRLTVV.

V gene TRBV3-1 combines with J gene TRBJ2-3; a weak D match, TRBD2 (6 bases). V was trimmed by 3 bases and J by 3 bases, leaving 19 bases between them. Germline assignment: CDR1 LGHDT and CDR2 YNNKEL (reference sequence). CDR3 length equals 17 residues. CDR3: CASSHIWAGKPTDTQYF. The CDR3 coding sequence is TGTGCCAGCAGCCACATATGGGCGGGGAAACCGACAGATACGCAGTATTTT.

This clonotype was observed many times. The gene calls are TRBV5-8 and TRBJ2-7; no definite D call. The V and J ends lost 4 bases and 3 bases respectively, with 8 bases between them. The CDR3 is made up of 12 amino acids. CDR1 is SGHTS and CDR2 is YDEGEE in the germline V gene. The CDR3 sequence is CASSPRYYEQYF. CDR3 nucleotide sequence: TGTGCCAGCAGCCCCCGCTACTACGAGCAGTACTTC.

Comment on this clonotype: A much larger clonotype is one base distant, so this may be a read error. The rearrangement joins TRBV28 to TRBJ2-7; D not resolved. There are 13 residues in the CDR3. V was trimmed by 3 bases and J by 2 bases, leaving 8 bases between them. Germline values: CDR1 MDHEN, CDR2 SYDVKM. The CDR3 loop reads CASSFPAPYEQYF. The DNA of the CDR3 is TGTGCCAGCAGTTTCCCCGCTCCCTACGAGCAGTACTTC.

This clonotype has at least ten counts. V usage is TRBV29-1 and J usage is TRBJ1-5; unclear D gene. The length of the CDR3 is 12 residues. Germline V gives CDR1 SQVTM, CDR2 ANQGSEA. Between the trimmed V and J ends, which lost 5 bases and 2 bases, there was a span of 7 bases. In nucleotides, the CDR3 is TGCAGCGTTTCCGGGGGCAATCAGCCCCAGCATTTT. Translating gives CSVSGGNQPQHF.

At least ten counts were recorded for this clonotype. J is TRBJ2-3 and V is TRBV3-1, with D perhaps TRBD1 (5 bases). The CDR3 spans 14 residues. V gave up 4 bases and J gave up 8 bases, with 16 bases separating them. Germline lookup yields CDR1 LGHDT and CDR2 YNNKEL (reference sequence). Written as DNA, the CDR3 is TGTGCCAGCAGCCCAGCTGCTGGAAGGGGTACGCAGTATTTT. It codes for CASSPAAGRGTQYF.

V usage is TRBV18 and J usage is TRBJ2-5; a possible D gene is TRBD1 (6 bases). V lost 8 bases and J lost 3, with 19 bases in between. Germline V gene lookup returns CDR1 KGHSH and CDR2 LQKENI. This CDR3 spans 15 amino acids. The CDR3 DNA sequence: TGTGCCAGCCGTACCTCAGGGGAGCGTAAAGAGACCCAGTACTTC. This encodes CASRTSGERKETQYF.

This clonotype has ten or more counts. The CDR3 nucleotides are TGCGCCAGCAGCTTGGAACAGAACACTGAAGCTTTCTTT. Translated: CASSLEQNTEAFF. The chain combines TRBV5-1 with TRBJ1-1, with D unclear. V lost 0 bases and J 1 base, leaving 4 bases between the germline ends. From germline, CDR1 is SGHRS and CDR2 YFSETQ. The CDR3 is 13 amino acids.

The V and J genes are TRBV13 and TRBJ2-5; D not resolved. Germline-derived CDR1 and CDR2 are PRHDT and FYEKMQ (reference sequence). V dropped 1 base and J dropped 2 bases, with 17 bases sitting between them. The CDR3 is made up of 17 amino acids. For the CDR3, the DNA is TGTGCCAGCAGCTTAGTGGGTTCTCAACTAAGTCAAGAGACCCAGTACTTC. Protein product: CASSLVGSQLSQETQYF.

This clonotype turned up a few times. The chain joins TRBV2 to TRBJ2-3, with 7 bases that match TRBD2. V was clipped by 4 bases and J by 2 bases; unmatched bases: 9. The CDR3 contains 16 residues. Germline V CDR1 and CDR2: SNHLY, FYNNEI. The DNA of the CDR3 is TGTGCCAGCAGTGCTTGGGCGGGGGACCTCACAGATACGCAGTATTTT. Protein: CASSAWAGDLTDTQYF.

This clonotype appeared a few times. The chain joins TRBV7-9 to TRBJ2-1; D could derive from TRBD1 or TRBD2 (5 bases each). Trimming removed 5 bases from V and 7 bases from J, with 18 bases in between. CDR1 is SEHNR and CDR2 is FQNEAQ in the germline V gene (reference sequence). The CDR3 runs to 15 residues. CDR3 region: CASSLRDRLRNEQFF. CDR3 bases: TGTGCCAGCAGCCTACGGGACCGTTTGAGGAATGAGCAGTTCTTC. Looking up the rest from reference TRBV7-9 and TRBJ2-1 gives the full variable domain: DTGVSQNPRHKITKRGQNVTFRCDPISEHNRLYWYRQTLGQGPEFLTYFQNEAQLEKSRLLSDRFSAERPKGSFSTLEIQRTEQGDSAMYLCASSLRDRLRNEQFFGPGTRLTVL.

This clonotype was counted many times. The chain is built from TRBV11-1 and TRBJ2-3; no clear D. The CDR3 spans 15 residues. Germline values: CDR1 SGHAT, CDR2 FQDESV (reference sequence). V lost 2 bases to trimming and J lost 3 bases, with 12 bases between them. The CDR3 sequence is CASSLTTPGTDTQYF. The CDR3 DNA reads as TGTGCCAGCAGCTTAACAACTCCCGGGACAGATACGCAGTATTTT. The full variable domain, with the rest looked up from reference TRBV11-1 and TRBJ2-3, is EAEVAQSPRYKITEKSQAVAFWCDPISGHATLYWYRQILGQGPELLVQFQDESVVDDSQLPKDRFSAERLKGVDSTLKIQPAELGDSAMYLCASSLTTPGTDTQYFGPGTRLTVL.

The chain is built from TRBV6-1 and TRBJ2-4, with D uncertain. Germline CDR1 reads MNHNS; CDR2 reads SASEGT. The ends were cut back, 6 bases at V and 8 bases at J, with 17 bases in the middle. The CDR3 has 14 residues. The CDR3 loop reads CASSRNTARDIQYF. In DNA form, the CDR3 reads TGTGCCAGCAGCCGAAACACGGCTCGTGACATTCAGTACTTC.

This clonotype showed up many times. The genes are TRBV5-1 and TRBJ1-1, with a possible D match to TRBD1 (5 bases). Between the trimmed V and J ends, which lost 7 bases and 3 bases, there was a span of 13 bases. Germline-derived CDR1 and CDR2 are SGHRS and YFSETQ. The CDR3 is 13 residues long. This chain's CDR3 is CASSGRGDTEAFF. In DNA, the CDR3 is TGCGCCAGCTCGGGACGGGGAGACACTGAAGCTTTCTTT. The full variable domain, its missing parts supplied by reference TRBV5-1 and TRBJ1-1, is KAGVTQTPRYLIKTRGQQVTLSCSPISGHRSVSWYQQTPGQGLQFLFEYFSETQRNKGNFPGRFSGRQFSNSRSEMNVSTLELGDSALYLCASSGRGDTEAFFGQGTRLTVV.

This clonotype was detected only a few times. This rearrangement joins TRBV12-3 or TRBV12-4 to TRBJ1-1; TRBD1 agrees at 7 bases. This CDR3 spans 15 amino acids. Losses at the gene ends were 6 bases for V and 3 bases for J; bases not matched to a gene: 10. The CDR3 loop reads CASSDPGRGDTEAFF. The CDR3 coding sequence is TGTGCCAGCAGCGATCCGGGCAGGGGGGACACTGAAGCTTTCTTT.

This clonotype was detected many times. This chain links TRBV28 with TRBJ2-3, with D unclear. Germline loops: CDR1 MDHEN, CDR2 SYDVKM. Trimming pared 7 bases from V and 3 bases from J, leaving 17 bases between. There are 15 residues in the CDR3. The chain's CDR3 is CASTPSTAMTDTQYF. CDR3 coding DNA: TGTGCCAGCACCCCGTCTACAGCCATGACAGATACGCAGTATTTT.

In this sample, this clonotype turned up many times. The CDR3 region is CASSYSQPGLAKNIQYF. The DNA for the CDR3 is TGTGCCAGCAGTTACTCCCAACCAGGGTTAGCCAAAAACATTCAGTACTTC. The chain combines TRBV6-5 with TRBJ2-4; a weak D match, TRBD1 (5 bases). The CDR3 extends over 17 amino acids. CDR1 MNHEY and CDR2 SVGAGI come from the germline V gene. Trimming removed 0 bases at V and 0 bases at J, with 12 bases between.